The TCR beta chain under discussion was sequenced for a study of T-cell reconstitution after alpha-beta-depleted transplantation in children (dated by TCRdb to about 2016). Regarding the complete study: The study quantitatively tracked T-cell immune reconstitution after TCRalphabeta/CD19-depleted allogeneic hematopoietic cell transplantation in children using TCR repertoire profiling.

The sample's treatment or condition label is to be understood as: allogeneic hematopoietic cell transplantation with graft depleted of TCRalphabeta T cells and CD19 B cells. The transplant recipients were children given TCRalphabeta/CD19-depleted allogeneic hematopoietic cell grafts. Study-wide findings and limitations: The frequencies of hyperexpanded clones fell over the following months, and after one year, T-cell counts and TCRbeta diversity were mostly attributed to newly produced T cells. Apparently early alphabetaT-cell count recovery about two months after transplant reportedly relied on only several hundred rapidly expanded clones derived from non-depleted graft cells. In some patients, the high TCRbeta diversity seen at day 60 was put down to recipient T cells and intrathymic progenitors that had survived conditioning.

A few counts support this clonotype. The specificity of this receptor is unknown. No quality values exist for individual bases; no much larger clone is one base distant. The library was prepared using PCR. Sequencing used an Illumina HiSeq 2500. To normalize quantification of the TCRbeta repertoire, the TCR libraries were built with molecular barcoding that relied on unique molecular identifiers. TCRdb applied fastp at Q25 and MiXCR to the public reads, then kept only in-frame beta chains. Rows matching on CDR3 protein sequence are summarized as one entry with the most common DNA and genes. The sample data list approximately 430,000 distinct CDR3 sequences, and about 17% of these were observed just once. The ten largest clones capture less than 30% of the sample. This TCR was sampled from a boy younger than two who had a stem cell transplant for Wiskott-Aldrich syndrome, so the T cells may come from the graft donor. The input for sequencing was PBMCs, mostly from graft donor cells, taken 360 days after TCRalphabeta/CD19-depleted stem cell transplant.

CDR3 sequence: CASSLVQAHQETQYF. The base sequence is TGTGCCAGCAGCTTAGTACAGGCCCACCAAGAGACCCAGTACTTC. The receptor chain draws on TRBV7-9 and TRBJ2-5, with TRBD1 tentatively as D gene (5 bases match). V is shortened by 1 base, J by 0 bases, and the region joining them spans 9 bases. CDR1 is given as SEHNR and CDR2 as FQNEAQ, both from the germline V gene (reference sequence). Its CDR3 holds 15 amino acids, cysteine through phenylalanine. The CDR3 DNA has 45 bases and is translated from base 1. Extended through the reference TRBV7-9 and TRBJ2-5 proteins, this CDR3 yields the full variable domain: DTGVSQNPRHKITKRGQNVTFRCDPISEHNRLYWYRQTLGQGPEFLTYFQNEAQLEKSRLLSDRFSAERPKGSFSTLEIQRTEQGDSAMYLCASSLVQAHQETQYFGPGTRLLVL.